The next 20 T cell receptor beta chains were all read from a single sample in a study of Ad26.COV2.S vaccination and SARS-CoV-2 variants. Using immunoSEQ multiplex PCR, the repertoire was profiled, and TCRdb retains in-frame clones only, with some absent. The data show roughly 390,000 clones, approximately 91% seen once. The treatment was: about 20 received Ad26.COV2.S at low or high dose, single or two shots; roughly five received placebo; per-sample allocation not given. Specimen acquisition occurred on day 63 following the initial vaccine or placebo injection. Sequenced material: peripheral blood, taken in a trial of Ad26.COV2.S vaccine versus placebo. Source of these receptors: a person between 18 and 65 years old who received the Ad26.COV2.S COVID-19 vaccine or a placebo.

This sequence joins TRBV7-9 and TRBJ1-1; TRBD1 is a possible D gene (6 bases). The germline V gene encodes CDR1 SEHNR and CDR2 FQNEAQ (reference sequence). Trimming stripped 5 bases from V and 0 bases from J, with 13 bases between. The CDR3 totals 15 residues. This CDR3 is CASSTGQAMNTEAFF. The CDR3 region has the DNA TGTGCCAGCAGCACGGGACAAGCAATGAACACTGAAGCTTTCTTT.

The rearrangement uses TRBV3-1 (or the pseudogene TRBV3-2) and TRBJ1-3; no clear D. Trimming left V 0 bases short and J 0 bases short, with 6 bases between. Germline lookup yields CDR1 LGHDT and CDR2 YNNKEL (reference sequence). The CDR3 length is 15 residues. The CDR3 reads CASSQEPHSGNTIYF. DNA of the CDR3: TGTGCCAGCAGCCAAGAACCCCACTCTGGAAACACCATATATTTT.

The chain recombines TRBV7-2 with TRBJ2-5; 8 bases align to TRBD2. V lost 2 bases, J lost 5 bases, and 7 bases stayed unmatched. This CDR3 contains 15 residues. Germline CDR1 is SGHTA and CDR2 is FQGNSA. Here the CDR3 DNA reads TGTGCCAGCAGCTTAACGGCGGGGGGCTGGGAGACCCAGTACTTC. Amino acid sequence: CASSLTAGGWETQYF.

The J gene is TRBJ1-2, the V gene TRBV5-4; D is ambiguous. V gave up 2 bases and J gave up 3 bases, with 20 bases separating them. The germline V gene has CDR1 SGHNT and CDR2 YYREEE (reference sequence). The CDR3 contains 17 residues. CDR3 region: CASSFGSGPPGYYGYTF. Here the CDR3 DNA reads TGTGCCAGCAGCTTCGGGTCCGGGCCCCCCGGTTACTATGGCTACACCTTC.

The rearrangement uses TRBV4-1 and TRBJ1-4, with 9 bases aligning to TRBD1. The germline gives CDR1 MGHRA, CDR2 YSYEKL. V shed 5 bases, J shed 0 bases, and the junction held 4 bases outside the gene matches. The CDR3 sequence is 16 residues long. CDR3 protein: CASSWGQGTTNEKLFF. The CDR3 region has the DNA TGCGCCAGCAGCTGGGGACAGGGCACAACTAATGAAAAACTGTTTTTT.

The chain couples TRBV3-1 (or the pseudogene TRBV3-2) to TRBJ2-3, with D possibly matching TRBD2 (6 bases). V lost 4 bases and J 3 bases, leaving 14 bases between the germline ends. Per the germline V gene, CDR1 is LGHDT and CDR2 is YNNKEL (reference sequence). The CDR3 length is 15 residues. The CDR3: CASSRRGPATDTQYF. DNA for the CDR3: TGTGCCAGCAGCCGGAGGGGTCCCGCGACAGATACGCAGTATTTT.

Only a few counts were recorded for this clone. The genes are TRBV3-1 (or the pseudogene TRBV3-2) and TRBJ1-6; D not resolved. The ends were cut back, 1 base at V and 5 bases at J, with 6 bases in the middle. In germline, CDR1 is LGHDT, CDR2 YNNKEL (reference sequence). CDR3 size: 14 residues. The CDR3 nucleotides are TGTGCCAGCAGCCAAGGGTCCGATAATTCACCCCTCCACTTT. Its protein product is CASSQGSDNSPLHF.

This clone was found once. Other nucleotide sequences from this sample produce the same CDR3. The genes are TRBV5-4 and TRBJ2-3, with 14 bases lining up with TRBD2. From germline, CDR1 is SGHNT and CDR2 YYREEE (reference sequence). V trimming: 4 bases; J trimming: 7 bases; junction bases outside the gene matches: 5. The CDR3 loop spans 15 amino acids. Here the CDR3 DNA reads TGTGCCAGCAGCCCGGGACTAGCGGGGGTGAATACGCAGTATTTT. It encodes CASSPGLAGVNTQYF.

The J gene is TRBJ1-4, the V gene TRBV19, with D uncertain. The V gene lost 5 bases and the J gene lost 8 bases, with 12 bases spanning the gap. Looked up from germline, CDR1 is LNHDA and CDR2 is SQIVND (reference sequence). This CDR3 comprises 13 residues. The CDR3 spells CASSSRSREKLFF. The CDR3 coding sequence is TGTGCCAGTAGTTCGAGGAGTCGGGAAAAACTGTTTTTT.

This sequence joins TRBV28 and TRBJ1-1; D gene uncertain. The CDR3 spans 13 residues. The germline V gene encodes CDR1 MDHEN and CDR2 SYDVKM. V was clipped by 1 base and J by 1 base, with 4 bases between them. CDR3 nucleotide sequence: TGTGCCAGCAGTTTATACCGGAACACTGAAGCTTTCTTT. Its translation: CASSLYRNTEAFF. The whole variable domain, filled in from reference TRBV28 and TRBJ1-1, reads DVKVTQSSRYLVKRTGEKVFLECVQDMDHENMFWYRQDPGLGLRLIYFSYDVKMKEKGDIPEGYSVSREKKERFSLILESASTNQTSMYLCASSLYRNTEAFFGQGTRLTVV.

The V gene is TRBV12-3 or TRBV12-4, the J gene TRBJ1-2; D is possibly TRBD1 (5 bases). Trimming took off 5 bases at V and 7 bases at J, with 14 bases between the two ends. The CDR3 extends over 13 amino acids. The CDR3 DNA reads as TGTGCCAGCAGTCAACAAGGACATGGTGGCTACACCTTC. Residues: CASSQQGHGGYTF.

CDR3 DNA sequence: TGTGCCAGCAGTACAGGGGGCCTCTCTGGGGCCAACGTCCTGACTTTC. This gives the protein CASSTGGLSGANVLTF. The chain joins TRBV27 to TRBJ2-6; 9 nucleotides agree with TRBD1. This CDR3 has 16 amino acids. Looked up from germline, CDR1 is MNHEY and CDR2 is SMNVEV (reference sequence). The ends lost 5 bases at V and 0 bases at J; junction bases unmatched: 2.

This clone was observed once. This chain joins TRBV7-6 and TRBJ2-1; possibly TRBD2 for D (7 bases). Between the trimmed V and J ends, which lost 3 bases and 7 bases, there was a span of 13 bases. The CDR3 is made up of 14 amino acids. CDR1 is SGHVS, CDR2 FNYEAQ, per germline. This CDR3 is CASSLGAGVNEQFF. The CDR3 coding sequence is TGTGCCAGCAGCTTGGGGGCGGGGGTTAATGAGCAGTTCTTC.

This sequence joins TRBV12-5 and TRBJ1-1; D not certain. The V end lost 1 base, the J end lost 1 base, and 13 bases lay between the germline ends. The CDR3 contains 16 residues. CDR1 and CDR2 (germline): LGHNT, FRNRAP. The CDR3 nucleotides read TGTGCTAGTGGTTTGGGACGCACTTCGACGAACACTGAAGCTTTCTTT. It translates to CASGLGRTSTNTEAFF. Full variable domain (missing parts from reference TRBV12-5 and TRBJ1-1): DARVTQTPRHKVTEMGQEVTMRCQPILGHNTVFWYRQTMMQGLELLAYFRNRAPLDDSGMPKDRFSAEMPDATLATLKIQPSEPRDSAVYFCASGLGRTSTNTEAFFGQGTRLTVV.

The chain uses TRBV10-1 and TRBJ2-1, with 8 nucleotides matching TRBD2. V shed 2 bases, J shed 4 bases, and the junction held 7 bases outside the gene matches. The CDR3 is 16 residues long. Germline CDR1 is WNHNN and CDR2 is SYGVQD (reference sequence). The CDR3 spells CASSEGLGRAYNEQFF. The CDR3 nucleotides are TGCGCCAGCAGTGAGGGCCTCGGGAGGGCTTACAATGAGCAGTTCTTC.

The rearrangement joins TRBV27 to TRBJ2-3; D gene ambiguous. Germline-derived CDR1 and CDR2 are MNHEY and SMNVEV (reference sequence). Trimming removed 3 bases from V and 0 bases from J, with 10 bases in between. The CDR3 totals 15 residues. This chain's CDR3 is CASSLVDPSTDTQYF. CDR3 sequence (DNA): TGTGCCAGCAGTTTGGTGGATCCTAGCACAGATACGCAGTATTTT.

This clone was recorded once. This chain links TRBV7-2 with TRBJ1-2; 9 bases line up with TRBD1. The CDR3 sequence is 14 residues long. Trimming removed 1 base from V and 8 bases from J; junction bases left unmatched: 5. Germline CDR1 SGHTA, CDR2 FQGNSA. CDR3 region: CASSLVGQGKGYTF. The CDR3 region has the DNA TGTGCCAGCAGCTTAGTGGGACAGGGAAAGGGCTACACCTTC.

The V gene is TRBV6-5, the J gene TRBJ1-2; a weak D match, TRBD1 (5 bases). V lost 8 bases and J lost 2, with 12 bases in between. Germline V gene lookup returns CDR1 MNHEY and CDR2 SVGAGI. The CDR3 contains 13 residues. This chain's CDR3 is CASQGAVNYGYTF. CDR3 coding DNA: TGTGCCAGCCAGGGAGCGGTAAACTATGGCTACACCTTC.

V gene TRBV12-5 combines with J gene TRBJ1-4; D is perhaps TRBD1 (6 bases). The V gene lost 1 base and the J gene lost 0 bases, with 12 bases spanning the gap. CDR3 length: 17 amino acids. Germline CDR1 reads LGHNT; CDR2 reads FRNRAP. The CDR3, as DNA: TGTGCTAGTGGTTTGGGCCTTGGGGGCACAACTAATGAAAAACTGTTTTTT. It is translated as CASGLGLGGTTNEKLFF.

The chain couples TRBV5-6 to TRBJ1-2; 7 bases map to TRBD1. The CDR3 loop spans 14 amino acids. The germline V gene has CDR1 SGHDT and CDR2 YYEEEE. V lost 3 bases and J lost 3; bases outside the gene matches: 5. The CDR3 region is CASSWDSQYYGYTF. The CDR3 region has the DNA TGTGCCAGCAGCTGGGACAGCCAGTACTATGGCTACACCTTC. The variable domain in full, with the rest retrieved from reference TRBV5-6 and TRBJ1-2, is DAGVTQSPTHLIKTRGQQVTLRCSPKSGHDTVSWYQQALGQGPQFIFQYYEEEERQRGNFPDRFSGHQFPNYSSELNVNALLLGDSALYLCASSWDSQYYGYTFGSGTRLTVV.